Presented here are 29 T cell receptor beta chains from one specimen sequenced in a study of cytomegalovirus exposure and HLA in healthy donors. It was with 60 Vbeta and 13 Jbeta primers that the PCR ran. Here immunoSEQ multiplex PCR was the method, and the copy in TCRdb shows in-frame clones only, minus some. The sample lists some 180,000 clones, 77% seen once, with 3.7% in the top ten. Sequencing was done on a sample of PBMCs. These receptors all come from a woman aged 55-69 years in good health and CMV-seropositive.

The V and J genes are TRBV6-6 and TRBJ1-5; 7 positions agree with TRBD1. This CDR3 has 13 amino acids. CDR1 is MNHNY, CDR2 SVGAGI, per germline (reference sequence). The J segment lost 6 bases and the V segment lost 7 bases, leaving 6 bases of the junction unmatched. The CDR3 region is CASKGQDGQPQHF. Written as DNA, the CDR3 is TGTGCCAGCAAAGGACAGGACGGTCAGCCCCAGCATTTT.

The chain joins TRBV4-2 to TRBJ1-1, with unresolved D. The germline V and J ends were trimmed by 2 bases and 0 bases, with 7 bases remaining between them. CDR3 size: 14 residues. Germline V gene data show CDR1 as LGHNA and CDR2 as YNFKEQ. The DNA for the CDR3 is TGTGCCAGCAGCCAACTCCAGGTGAACACTGAAGCTTTCTTT. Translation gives CASSQLQVNTEAFF.

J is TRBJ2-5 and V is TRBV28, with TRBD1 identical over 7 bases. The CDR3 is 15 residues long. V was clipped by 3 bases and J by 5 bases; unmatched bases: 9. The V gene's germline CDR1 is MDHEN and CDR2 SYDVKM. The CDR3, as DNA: TGTGCCAGCAGTTTCTCAACGAGCAGGGGGGAGACCCAGTACTTC. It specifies CASSFSTSRGETQYF.

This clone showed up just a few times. The CDR3: CASSQADKNTGELFF. CDR3 in DNA: TGCGCCAGCAGCCAAGCGGACAAGAACACCGGGGAGCTGTTTTTT. The chain employs TRBV4-3 and TRBJ2-2, with D maybe TRBD1 (5 bases). The length of the CDR3 is 15 residues. Per germline, CDR1 LGHNA and CDR2 YSLEER. V dropped 1 base and J dropped 1 base, with 7 bases sitting between them.

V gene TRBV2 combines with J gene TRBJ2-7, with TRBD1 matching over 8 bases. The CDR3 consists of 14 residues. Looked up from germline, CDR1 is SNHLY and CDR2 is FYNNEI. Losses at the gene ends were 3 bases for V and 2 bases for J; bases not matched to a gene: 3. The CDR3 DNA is TGTGCCAGCAGTGAGCAACAGGGGGCCTACGAGCAGTACTTC. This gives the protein CASSEQQGAYEQYF.

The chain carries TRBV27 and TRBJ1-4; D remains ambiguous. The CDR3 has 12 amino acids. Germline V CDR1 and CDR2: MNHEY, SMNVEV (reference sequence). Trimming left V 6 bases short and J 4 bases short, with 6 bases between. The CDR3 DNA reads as TGTGCCAGCAGCCTCCGTAATGAAAAACTGTTTTTT. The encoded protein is CASSLRNEKLFF.

The CDR3 nucleotides are TGCGCCAGGATTGTAGCGGGGGGGCTCGAGCAGTACTTC. The encoded protein is CARIVAGGLEQYF. This sequence joins TRBV10-1 and TRBJ2-7, with TRBD2 matching 11 bases. Germline-derived CDR1 and CDR2 are WNHNN and SYGVQD (reference sequence). The CDR3 is 13 amino acids. The ends lost 9 bases at V and 6 bases at J; junction bases unmatched: 7.

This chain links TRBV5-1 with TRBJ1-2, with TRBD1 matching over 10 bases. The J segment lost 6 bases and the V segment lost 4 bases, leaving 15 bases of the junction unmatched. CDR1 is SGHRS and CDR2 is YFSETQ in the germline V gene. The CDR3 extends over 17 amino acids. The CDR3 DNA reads TGCGCCAGCAGCCCGAACCCAGGGACAGGGGCAAAGGATGGCTACACCTTC. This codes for CASSPNPGTGAKDGYTF. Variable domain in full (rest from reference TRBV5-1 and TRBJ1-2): KAGVTQTPRYLIKTRGQQVTLSCSPISGHRSVSWYQQTPGQGLQFLFEYFSETQRNKGNFPGRFSGRQFSNSRSEMNVSTLELGDSALYLCASSPNPGTGAKDGYTFGSGTRLTVV.

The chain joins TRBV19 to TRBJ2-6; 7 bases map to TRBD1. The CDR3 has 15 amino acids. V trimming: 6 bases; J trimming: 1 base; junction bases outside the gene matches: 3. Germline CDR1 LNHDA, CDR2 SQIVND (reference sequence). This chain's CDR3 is CASSQQGSGANVLTF. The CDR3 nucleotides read TGTGCCAGTAGCCAACAGGGGTCTGGGGCCAACGTCCTGACTTTC.

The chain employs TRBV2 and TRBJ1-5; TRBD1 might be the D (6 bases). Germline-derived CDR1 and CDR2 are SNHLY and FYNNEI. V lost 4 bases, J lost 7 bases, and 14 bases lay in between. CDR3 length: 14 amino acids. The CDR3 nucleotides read TGTGCCAGCAGTGGGCAGGGCACAGGGCAGCCCCAGCATTTT. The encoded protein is CASSGQGTGQPQHF.

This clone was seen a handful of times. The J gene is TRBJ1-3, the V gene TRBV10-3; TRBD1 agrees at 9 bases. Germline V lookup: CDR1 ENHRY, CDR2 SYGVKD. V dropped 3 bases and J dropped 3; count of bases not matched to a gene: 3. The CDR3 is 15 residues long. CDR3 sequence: CAISENRGHGNTIYF. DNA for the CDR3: TGTGCCATCAGTGAAAACAGGGGGCATGGAAACACCATATATTTT.

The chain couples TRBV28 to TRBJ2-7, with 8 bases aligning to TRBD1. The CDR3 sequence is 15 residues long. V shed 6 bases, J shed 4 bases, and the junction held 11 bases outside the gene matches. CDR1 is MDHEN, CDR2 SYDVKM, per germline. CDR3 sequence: CASSLGQVGKYEQYF. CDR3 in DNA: TGTGCCAGCAGCCTGGGACAGGTTGGAAAGTACGAGCAGTACTTC.

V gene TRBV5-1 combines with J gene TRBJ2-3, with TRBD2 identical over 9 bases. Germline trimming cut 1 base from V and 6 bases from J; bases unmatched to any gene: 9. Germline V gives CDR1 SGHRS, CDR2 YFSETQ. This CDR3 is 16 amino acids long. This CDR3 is CASSLRVAGGRDTQYF. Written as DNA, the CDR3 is TGCGCCAGCAGCTTGCGCGTCGCGGGAGGGCGGGATACGCAGTATTTT.

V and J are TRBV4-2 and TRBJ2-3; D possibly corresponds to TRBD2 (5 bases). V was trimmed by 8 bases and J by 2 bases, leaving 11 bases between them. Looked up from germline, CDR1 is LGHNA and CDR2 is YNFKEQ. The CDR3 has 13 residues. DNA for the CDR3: TGTGCCAGCCGATTTCGGGACACAGATACGCAGTATTTT. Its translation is CASRFRDTDTQYF.

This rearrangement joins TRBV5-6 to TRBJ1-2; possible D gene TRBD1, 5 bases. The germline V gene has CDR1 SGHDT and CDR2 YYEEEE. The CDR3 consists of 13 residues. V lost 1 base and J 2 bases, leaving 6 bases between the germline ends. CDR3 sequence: CASSLRQNYGYTF. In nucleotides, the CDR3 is TGTGCCAGCAGCTTGAGACAGAACTATGGCTACACCTTC.

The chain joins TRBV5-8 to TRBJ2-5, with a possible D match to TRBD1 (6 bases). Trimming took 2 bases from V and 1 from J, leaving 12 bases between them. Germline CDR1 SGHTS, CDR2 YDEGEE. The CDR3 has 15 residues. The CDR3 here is CASSFNQGPQETQYF. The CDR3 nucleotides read TGTGCCAGCAGCTTCAACCAGGGGCCCCAAGAGACCCAGTACTTC.

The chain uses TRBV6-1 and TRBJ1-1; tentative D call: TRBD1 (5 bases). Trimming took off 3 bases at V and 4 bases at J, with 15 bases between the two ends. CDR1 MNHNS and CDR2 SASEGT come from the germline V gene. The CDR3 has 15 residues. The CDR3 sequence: CASSDSFRRGTEAFF. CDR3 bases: TGTGCCAGCAGTGATAGTTTTCGGAGGGGCACTGAAGCTTTCTTT.

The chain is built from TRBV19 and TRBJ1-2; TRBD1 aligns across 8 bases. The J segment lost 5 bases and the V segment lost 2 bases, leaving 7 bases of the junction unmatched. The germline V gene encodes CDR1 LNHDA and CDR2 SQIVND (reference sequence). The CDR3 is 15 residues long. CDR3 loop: CASSISRTGWYGYTF. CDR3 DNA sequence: TGTGCCAGTAGTATAAGTAGGACAGGGTGGTATGGCTACACCTTC.

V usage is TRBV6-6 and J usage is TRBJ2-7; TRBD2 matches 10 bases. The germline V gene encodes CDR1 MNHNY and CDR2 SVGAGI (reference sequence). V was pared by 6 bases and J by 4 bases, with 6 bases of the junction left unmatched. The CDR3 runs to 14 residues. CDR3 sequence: CASSLSGGIYEQYF. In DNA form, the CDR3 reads TGTGCCAGCAGCCTTAGCGGGGGGATTTACGAGCAGTACTTC.

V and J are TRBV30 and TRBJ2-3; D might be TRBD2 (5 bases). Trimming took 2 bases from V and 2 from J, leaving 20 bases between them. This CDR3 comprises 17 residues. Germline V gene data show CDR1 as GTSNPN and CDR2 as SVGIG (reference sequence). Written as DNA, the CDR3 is TGTGCCTGGAGTTTGGGAGTAGATAGCGCCCTCACAGATACGCAGTATTTT. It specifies CAWSLGVDSALTDTQYF.

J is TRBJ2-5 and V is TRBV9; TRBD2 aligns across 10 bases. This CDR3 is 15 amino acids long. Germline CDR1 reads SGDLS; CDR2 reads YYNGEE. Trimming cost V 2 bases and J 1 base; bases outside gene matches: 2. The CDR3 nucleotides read TGTGCCAGCAGCGTCGGGACTAGCGTCCAAGAGACCCAGTACTTC. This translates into CASSVGTSVQETQYF. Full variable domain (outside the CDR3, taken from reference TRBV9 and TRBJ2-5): DSGVTQTPKHLITATGQRVTLRCSPRSGDLSVYWYQQSLDQGLQFLIQYYNGEERAKGNILERFSAQQFPDLHSELNLSSLELGDSALYFCASSVGTSVQETQYFGPGTRLLVL.

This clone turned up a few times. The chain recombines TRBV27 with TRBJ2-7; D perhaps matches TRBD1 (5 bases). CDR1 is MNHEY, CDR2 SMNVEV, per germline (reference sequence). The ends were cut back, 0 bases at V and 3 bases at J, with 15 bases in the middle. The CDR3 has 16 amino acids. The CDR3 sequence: CASSLSGQGYLYEQYF. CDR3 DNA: TGTGCCAGCAGTTTATCGGGCCAGGGCTACCTCTACGAGCAGTACTTC.

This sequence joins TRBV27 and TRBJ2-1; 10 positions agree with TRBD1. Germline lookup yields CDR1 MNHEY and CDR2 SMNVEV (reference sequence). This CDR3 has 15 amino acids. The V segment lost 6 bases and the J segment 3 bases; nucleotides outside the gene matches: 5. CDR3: CASRTGQGFYNEQFF. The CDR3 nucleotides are TGTGCCAGCAGGACGGGACAGGGGTTCTACAATGAGCAGTTCTTC.

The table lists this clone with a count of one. CDR3 sequence: CASSIDLDTNYGYTF. CDR3 DNA sequence: TGTGCCAGTAGTATAGATCTCGACACTAACTATGGCTACACCTTC. The V gene is TRBV19, the J gene TRBJ1-2; D is undetermined. This CDR3 has 15 amino acids. Germline lookup yields CDR1 LNHDA and CDR2 SQIVND (reference sequence). Trimming stripped 0 bases from V and 0 bases from J, with 8 bases between.

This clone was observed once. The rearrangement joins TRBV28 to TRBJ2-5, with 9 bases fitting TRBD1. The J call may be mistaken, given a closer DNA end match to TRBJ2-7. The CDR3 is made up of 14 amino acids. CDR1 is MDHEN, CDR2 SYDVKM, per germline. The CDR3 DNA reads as TGTGCCAGCAGTTCCGGGACAGGGACCTACGAGCAGTACTTC. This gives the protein CASSSGTGTYEQYF.

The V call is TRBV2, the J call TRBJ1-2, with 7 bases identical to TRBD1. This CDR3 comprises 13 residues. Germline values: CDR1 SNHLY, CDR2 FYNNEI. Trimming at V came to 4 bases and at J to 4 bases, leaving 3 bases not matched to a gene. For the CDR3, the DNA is TGTGCCAGCAGTGGGGGACAGTCCTATGGCTACACCTTC. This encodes CASSGGQSYGYTF.

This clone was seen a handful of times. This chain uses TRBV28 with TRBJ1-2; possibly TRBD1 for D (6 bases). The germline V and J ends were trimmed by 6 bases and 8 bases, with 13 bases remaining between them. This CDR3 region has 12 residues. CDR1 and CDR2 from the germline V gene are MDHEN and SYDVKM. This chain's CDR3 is CASSRGLSGYTF. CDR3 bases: TGTGCCAGCAGCAGGGGCCTGAGCGGCTACACCTTC.

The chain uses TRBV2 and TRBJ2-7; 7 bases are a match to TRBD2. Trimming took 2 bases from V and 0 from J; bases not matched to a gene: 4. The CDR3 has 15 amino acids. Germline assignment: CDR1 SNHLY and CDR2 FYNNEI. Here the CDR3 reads CASSESERGSYEQYF. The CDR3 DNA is TGTGCCAGCAGTGAAAGTGAGCGGGGCTCCTACGAGCAGTACTTC.

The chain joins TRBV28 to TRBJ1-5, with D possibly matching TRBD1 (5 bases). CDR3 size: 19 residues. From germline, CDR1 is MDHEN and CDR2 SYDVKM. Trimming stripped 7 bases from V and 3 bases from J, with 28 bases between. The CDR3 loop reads CASISPAGWGRHLNQPQHF. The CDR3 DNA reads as TGTGCCAGCATTTCCCCGGCGGGATGGGGACGTCACCTCAATCAGCCCCAGCATTTT.